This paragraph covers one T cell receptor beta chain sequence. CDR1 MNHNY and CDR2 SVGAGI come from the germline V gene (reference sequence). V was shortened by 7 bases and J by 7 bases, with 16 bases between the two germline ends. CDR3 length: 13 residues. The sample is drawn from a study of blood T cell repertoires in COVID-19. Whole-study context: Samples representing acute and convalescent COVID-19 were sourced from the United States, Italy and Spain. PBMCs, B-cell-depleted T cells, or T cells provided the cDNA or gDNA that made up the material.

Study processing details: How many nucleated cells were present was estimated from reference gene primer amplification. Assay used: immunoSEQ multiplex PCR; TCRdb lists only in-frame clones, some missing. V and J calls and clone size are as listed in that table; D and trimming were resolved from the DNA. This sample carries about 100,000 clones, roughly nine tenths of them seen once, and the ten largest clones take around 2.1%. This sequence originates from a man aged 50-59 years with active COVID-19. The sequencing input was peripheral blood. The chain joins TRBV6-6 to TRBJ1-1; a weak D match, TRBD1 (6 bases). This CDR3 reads CASIPRPQGEAFF. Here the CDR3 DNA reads TGTGCCAGCATTCCGCGCCCACAGGGTGAAGCTTTCTTT.